This TCR beta chain comes out of a study of Tregs in tolerant kidney transplant recipients. Produced via immunoSEQ multiplex PCR; TCRdb's table is partial and in-frame only. The data contain around 98,000 clones, roughly 93% of them singletons. Unstimulated Tregs (CD4+CD25+CD127-) and CD4+CD25- non-Tregs were sorted from PBMCs. Germline-derived CDR1 and CDR2 are LGHNA and YNFKEQ. V lost 0 bases to trimming and J lost 6 bases, with 12 bases between them. This CDR3 region has 15 residues. The V gene is TRBV4-2, the J gene TRBJ1-5; D possibly corresponds to TRBD1 (5 bases). This specimen consisted of CD4+ T cells from blood, obtained before the transplant. This receptor was obtained from a human donor who received a combined kidney and bone marrow transplant. The CDR3 DNA is TGTGCCAGCAGCCAAGATCGACAGTCTGTTCAGCCCCAGCATTTT. Amino acid sequence: CASSQDRQSVQPQHF.